The clone carrying this TCR beta chain was recorded a few times. Other DNA sequences in the sample encode the same CDR3. CDR3 length: 14 residues. Trimming left V 1 base short and J 8 bases short, with 12 bases between. Germline CDR1 LGHNA, CDR2 YNFKEQ. The data were obtained in a study of blood T cell repertoires in COVID-19. Study processing details: How many nucleated cells were present was estimated from reference gene primer amplification. Sequenced by immunoSEQ multiplex PCR; TCRdb stores in-frame clones only, minus some. The V and J calls and clone size come from that table; D and trimming were worked out from the DNA. The data show fewer than 500,000 clones, around 89% seen once.

This receptor was obtained from a woman in her twenties or thirties with acute or convalescent COVID-19. The chain uses TRBV4-2 and TRBJ2-1, with a possible D match to TRBD2 (5 bases). The material sequenced was peripheral blood. CDR3 loop: CASSQAAGLDEQFF. The CDR3 coding sequence is TGTGCCAGCAGCCAAGCGGCGGGTTTGGATGAGCAGTTCTTC.